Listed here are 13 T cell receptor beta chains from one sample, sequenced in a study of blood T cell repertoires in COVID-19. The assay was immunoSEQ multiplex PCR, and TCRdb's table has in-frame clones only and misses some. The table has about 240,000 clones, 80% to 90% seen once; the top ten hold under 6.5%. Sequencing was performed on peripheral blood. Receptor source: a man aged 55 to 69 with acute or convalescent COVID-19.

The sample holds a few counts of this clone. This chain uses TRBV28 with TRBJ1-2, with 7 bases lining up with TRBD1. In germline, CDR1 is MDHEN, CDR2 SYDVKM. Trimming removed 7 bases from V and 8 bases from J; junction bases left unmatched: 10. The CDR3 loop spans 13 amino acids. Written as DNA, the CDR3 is TGTGCCAGCAATCGGGACAGACGGGACGGCTACACCTTC. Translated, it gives CASNRDRRDGYTF.

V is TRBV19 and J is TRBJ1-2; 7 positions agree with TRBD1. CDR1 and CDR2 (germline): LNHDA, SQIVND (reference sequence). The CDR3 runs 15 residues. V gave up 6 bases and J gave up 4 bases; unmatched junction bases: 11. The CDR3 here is CASSTLRDRSYGYTF. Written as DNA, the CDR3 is TGTGCCAGTAGCACATTAAGGGACAGATCCTATGGCTACACCTTC.

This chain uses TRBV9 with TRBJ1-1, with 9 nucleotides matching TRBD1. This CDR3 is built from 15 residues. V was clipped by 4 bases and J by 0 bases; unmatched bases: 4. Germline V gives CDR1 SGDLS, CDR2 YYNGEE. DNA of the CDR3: TGTGCCAGCAGCTCCGGGACAGGGATGAACACTGAAGCTTTCTTT. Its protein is CASSSGTGMNTEAFF. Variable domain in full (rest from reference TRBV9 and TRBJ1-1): DSGVTQTPKHLITATGQRVTLRCSPRSGDLSVYWYQQSLDQGLQFLIQYYNGEERAKGNILERFSAQQFPDLHSELNLSSLELGDSALYFCASSSGTGMNTEAFFGQGTRLTVV.

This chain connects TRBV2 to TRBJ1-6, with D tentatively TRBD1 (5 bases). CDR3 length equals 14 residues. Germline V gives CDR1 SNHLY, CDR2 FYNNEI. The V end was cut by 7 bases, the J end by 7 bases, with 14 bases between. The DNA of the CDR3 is TGTGCCAGCATCGAGGACGGGGGGAATTCACCCCTCCACTTT. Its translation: CASIEDGGNSPLHF. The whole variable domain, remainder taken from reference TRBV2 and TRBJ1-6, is EPEVTQTPSHQVTQMGQEVILRCVPISNHLYFYWYRQILGQKVEFLVSFYNNEISEKSEIFDDQFSVERPDGSNFTLKIRSTKLEDSAMYFCASIEDGGNSPLHFGNGTRLTVT.

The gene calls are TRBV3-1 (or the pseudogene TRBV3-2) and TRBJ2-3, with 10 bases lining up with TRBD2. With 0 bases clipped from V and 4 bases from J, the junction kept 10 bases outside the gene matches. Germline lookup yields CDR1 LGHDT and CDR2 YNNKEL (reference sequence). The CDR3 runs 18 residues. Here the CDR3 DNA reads TGTGCCAGCAGCCAAGATGTGTACCTAGCGGGAGACTCAGATACGCAGTATTTT. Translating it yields CASSQDVYLAGDSDTQYF.

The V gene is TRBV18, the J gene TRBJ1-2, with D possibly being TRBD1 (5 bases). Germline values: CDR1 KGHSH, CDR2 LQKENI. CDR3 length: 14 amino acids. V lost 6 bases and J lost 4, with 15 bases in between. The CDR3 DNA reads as TGTGCCAGCTCCGATGAGGACACCAGCTATGGCTACACCTTC. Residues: CASSDEDTSYGYTF.

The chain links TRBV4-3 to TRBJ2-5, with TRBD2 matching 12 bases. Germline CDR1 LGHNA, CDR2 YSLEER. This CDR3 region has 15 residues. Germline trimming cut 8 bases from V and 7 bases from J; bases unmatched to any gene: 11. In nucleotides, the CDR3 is TGCGCCAGCTCCCCCCTAGCGGGAGGGCGGGGGACCCAGTACTTC. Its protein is CASSPLAGGRGTQYF.

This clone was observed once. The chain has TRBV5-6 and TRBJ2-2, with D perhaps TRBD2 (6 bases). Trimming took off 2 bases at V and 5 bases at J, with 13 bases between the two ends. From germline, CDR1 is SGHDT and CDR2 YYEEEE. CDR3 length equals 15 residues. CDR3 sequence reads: CASSFGGVRTGELFF. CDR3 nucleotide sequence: TGTGCCAGCAGCTTTGGAGGGGTTCGGACCGGGGAGCTGTTTTTT.

CDR3 loop: CASRDSSDTQYF. DNA for the CDR3: TGTGCCAGCAGGGACAGTTCAGATACGCAGTATTTT. The chain couples TRBV12-3 or TRBV12-4 to TRBJ2-3, with D possibly matching TRBD1 (6 bases). This CDR3 is 12 amino acids long. The V end was cut by 6 bases, the J end by 4 bases, with 8 bases between.

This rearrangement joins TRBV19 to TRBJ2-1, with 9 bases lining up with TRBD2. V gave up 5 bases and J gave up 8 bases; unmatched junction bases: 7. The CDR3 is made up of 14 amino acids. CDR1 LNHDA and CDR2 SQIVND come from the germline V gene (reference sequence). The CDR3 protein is CASSFSGSKDEQFF. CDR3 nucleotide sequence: TGTGCCAGTAGTTTTAGCGGGAGTAAGGATGAGCAGTTCTTC.

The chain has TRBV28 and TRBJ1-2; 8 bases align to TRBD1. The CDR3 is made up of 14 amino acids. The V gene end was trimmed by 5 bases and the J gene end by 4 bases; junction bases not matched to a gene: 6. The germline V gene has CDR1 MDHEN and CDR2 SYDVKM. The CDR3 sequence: CASSTGGKVYGYTF. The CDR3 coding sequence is TGTGCCAGCAGTACAGGGGGAAAAGTCTATGGCTACACCTTC.

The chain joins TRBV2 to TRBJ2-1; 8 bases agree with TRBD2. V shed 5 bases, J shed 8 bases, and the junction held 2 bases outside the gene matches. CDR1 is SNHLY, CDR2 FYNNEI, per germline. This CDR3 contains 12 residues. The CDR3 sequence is CASSRTSYEQFF. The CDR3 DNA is TGTGCCAGCAGTCGGACTAGCTATGAGCAGTTCTTC.

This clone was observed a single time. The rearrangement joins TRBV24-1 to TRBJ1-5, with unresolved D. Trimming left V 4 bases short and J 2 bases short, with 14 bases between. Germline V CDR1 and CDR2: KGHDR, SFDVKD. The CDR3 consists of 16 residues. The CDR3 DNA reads TGTGCCACCAGTGACTCTCCGGGGTACGGCAATCAGCCCCAGCATTTT. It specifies CATSDSPGYGNQPQHF.